This T cell receptor beta chain is from a study of T cell repertoires in cytomegalovirus infection. Across the whole study: From public TCR beta signatures came an indication of both CMV infection and matching HLA type.

This CDR3 is built from 15 residues. The V gene lost 4 bases and the J gene lost 5 bases, with 18 bases spanning the gap. Germline CDR1 reads SGHRS; CDR2 reads YFSETQ. One entry per CDR3 protein results from TCRdb running MiXCR on the reads. The sample shows about 740,000 distinct CDR3 sequences, 35% of them seen only once. The TCR originated in a human donor in good health (CMV status not recorded). Some clones in this sample may be carry-over from other donors' samples. The V call is TRBV5-1, the J call TRBJ1-1; unclear D gene. The sample was PBMCs. CDR3 sequence: CASSPQRALETEAFF. Here the CDR3 DNA reads TGCGCCAGCAGCCCCCAGCGTGCTCTTGAAACTGAAGCTTTCTTT.